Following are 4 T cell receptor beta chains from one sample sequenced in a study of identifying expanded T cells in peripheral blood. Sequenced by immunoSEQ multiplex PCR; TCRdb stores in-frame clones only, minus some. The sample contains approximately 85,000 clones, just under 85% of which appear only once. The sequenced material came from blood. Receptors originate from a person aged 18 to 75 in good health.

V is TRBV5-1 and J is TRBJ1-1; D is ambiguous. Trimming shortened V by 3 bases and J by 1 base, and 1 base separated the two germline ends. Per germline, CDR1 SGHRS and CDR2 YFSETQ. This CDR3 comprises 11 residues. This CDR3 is CASSSNTEAFF. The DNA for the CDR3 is TGCGCCAGCAGCTCGAACACTGAAGCTTTCTTT.

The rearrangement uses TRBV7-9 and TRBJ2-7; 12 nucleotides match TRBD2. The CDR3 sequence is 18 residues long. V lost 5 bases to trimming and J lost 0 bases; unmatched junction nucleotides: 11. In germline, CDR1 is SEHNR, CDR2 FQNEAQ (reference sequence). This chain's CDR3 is CASSPGGLAGSSSYEQYF. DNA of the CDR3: TGTGCCAGCAGCCCGGGGGGACTAGCGGGCTCGAGCTCCTACGAGCAGTACTTC. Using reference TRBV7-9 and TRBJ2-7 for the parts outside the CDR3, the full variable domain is DTGVSQNPRHKITKRGQNVTFRCDPISEHNRLYWYRQTLGQGPEFLTYFQNEAQLEKSRLLSDRFSAERPKGSFSTLEIQRTEQGDSAMYLCASSPGGLAGSSSYEQYFGPGTRLTVT.

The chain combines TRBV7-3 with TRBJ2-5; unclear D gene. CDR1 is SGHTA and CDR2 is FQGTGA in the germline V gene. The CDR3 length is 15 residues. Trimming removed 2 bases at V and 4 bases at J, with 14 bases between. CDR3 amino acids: CASSLVPSGLETQYF. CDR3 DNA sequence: TGTGCCAGCAGCTTAGTTCCCTCCGGGCTAGAGACCCAGTACTTC.

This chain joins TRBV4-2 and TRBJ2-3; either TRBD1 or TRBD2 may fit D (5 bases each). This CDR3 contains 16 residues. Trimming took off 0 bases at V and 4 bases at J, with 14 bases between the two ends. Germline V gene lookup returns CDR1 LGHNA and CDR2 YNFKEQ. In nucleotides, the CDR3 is TGTGCCAGCAGCCAAGAGTGGGGCCTAGCAGCAGATACGCAGTATTTT. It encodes CASSQEWGLAADTQYF.